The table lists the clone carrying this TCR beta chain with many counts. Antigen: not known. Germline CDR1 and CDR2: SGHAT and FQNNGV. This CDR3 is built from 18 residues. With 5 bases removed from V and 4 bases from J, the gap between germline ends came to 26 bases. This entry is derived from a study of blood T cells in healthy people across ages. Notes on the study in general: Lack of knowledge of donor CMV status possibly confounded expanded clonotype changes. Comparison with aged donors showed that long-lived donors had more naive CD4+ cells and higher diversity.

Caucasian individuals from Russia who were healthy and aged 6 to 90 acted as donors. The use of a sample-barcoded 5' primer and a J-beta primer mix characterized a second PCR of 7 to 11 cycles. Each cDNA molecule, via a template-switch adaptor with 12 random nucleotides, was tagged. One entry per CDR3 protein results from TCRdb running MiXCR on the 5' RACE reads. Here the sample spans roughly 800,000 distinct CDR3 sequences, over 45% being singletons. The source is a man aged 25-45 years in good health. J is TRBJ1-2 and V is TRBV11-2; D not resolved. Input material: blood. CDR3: CASSQFPPESTLRYGYTF. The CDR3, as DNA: TGTGCCAGCAGCCAATTCCCCCCCGAGAGTACCCTACGCTATGGCTACACCTTC.